The sequence of this T cell receptor beta chain was determined in a study of T cells in Graves' hyperthyroidism and ophthalmopathy. This clonotype has at least ten counts. The TCR beta CDR3 regions underwent amplification using RNA transcripts as the source. TCR CDR3 underwent first-round RT-PCR with the HTBI primer set. One entry per CDR3 protein results from TCRdb running MiXCR on the multiplex PCR reads. Counted here are around 390,000 distinct CDR3 sequences, approximately 15% occurring once; the ten biggest clones make up around a fifth. The CDR3 has 16 amino acids. Germline V lookup: CDR1 MNHNS, CDR2 SASEGT. V lost 6 bases to trimming and J lost 2 bases; unmatched junction nucleotides: 13. Each person with ophthalmopathy scored at least 3 on the Clinical Activity Score, reached NOSPECS grade 4 or higher, and had been ill under 3 months. Patients were excluded because of uncontrolled infection, other autoimmune disease, pregnancy or lactation. The authors obtained PBMCs from 10 ml of fresh peripheral blood.

Sample: blood. This sequence was found in a young woman with Graves' ophthalmopathy. The rearrangement links TRBV6-1 to TRBJ2-7; 7 bases fit TRBD1. CDR3 in DNA: TGTGCCAGCAGACCACTCAACAGGGGTCACGCCTACGAGCAGTACTTC. This encodes CASRPLNRGHAYEQYF.